Listed below are T cell receptor beta chains from one sample, sequenced in a study of blood T cell repertoires in COVID-19. Some clones are missing from TCRdb's copy, which holds only in-frame ones; the method was immunoSEQ multiplex PCR. The table lists under 250,000 clones, 75% to 85% of them singletons. Sequences were obtained from PBMCs or T cells enriched from blood (not recorded which). The receptors derive from a woman aged 45-65 years with acute COVID-19. Both conserved end residues are trimmed from each CDR3. Each record gives: V gene, J gene, CDR3 protein.

v_gene: TRBV11-2
j_gene: TRBJ1-1
CDR3aa: ASSPQGALGTEAF

v_gene: TRBV5-8
j_gene: TRBJ1-5
CDR3aa: ASSLGGAPQPQH

v_gene: TRBV6-1
j_gene: TRBJ2-1
CDR3aa: ASSEGQGLGNEQF

v_gene: TRBV10-2
j_gene: TRBJ2-3
CDR3aa: ASGRRGGADTQY

v_gene: TRBV10-3
j_gene: TRBJ1-1
CDR3aa: AISEIRLGNTEAF

v_gene: TRBV18
j_gene: TRBJ1-5
CDR3aa: ASSPNTDNSNQPQH

v_gene: TRBV10-1
j_gene: TRBJ2-7
CDR3aa: ASSGGSGFSYEQY

v_gene: TRBV5-5
j_gene: TRBJ1-2
CDR3aa: ASSLGFRGKDYGYT

v_gene: TRBV30
j_gene: TRBJ2-7
CDR3aa: AWSASSGGALYEQY

v_gene: TRBV4-3
j_gene: TRBJ1-2
CDR3aa: ASSQPGSIRDGYT

v_gene: TRBV5-1
j_gene: TRBJ2-2
CDR3aa: ASSLQGTGELF

v_gene: TRBV5-1
j_gene: TRBJ1-1
CDR3aa: ASSLDGTGGTEAF

v_gene: TRBV6-5
j_gene: TRBJ1-6
CDR3aa: ASSGVPRTLH

v_gene: TRBV4-3
j_gene: TRBJ2-3
CDR3aa: ASSQGGRGSSGTQY

v_gene: TRBV9
j_gene: TRBJ1-4
CDR3aa: ASSVGPGVIEKLF

v_gene: TRBV2
j_gene: TRBJ1-5
CDR3aa: ASSERGHSNQPQH

v_gene: TRBV4-3
j_gene: TRBJ1-1
CDR3aa: ASSQDVGRGTEAF

v_gene: TRBV29-1
j_gene: TRBJ1-6
CDR3aa: SVGTGDDNSPLH

v_gene: TRBV7-9
j_gene: TRBJ1-6
CDR3aa: ASRVGSQGSLH

v_gene: TRBV9
j_gene: TRBJ2-7
CDR3aa: ASSPRTGTSYEQY

v_gene: TRBV5-1
j_gene: TRBJ2-3
CDR3aa: ASCTSGKVTSTDTQY

v_gene: TRBV9
j_gene: TRBJ2-2
CDR3aa: ASSVAGGWAGELF

v_gene: TRBV9
j_gene: TRBJ1-2
CDR3aa: ASSDAPGQDVGGYT

v_gene: TRBV11-2
j_gene: TRBJ1-5
CDR3aa: ASSFGTGGNQPQH

v_gene: TRBV6-2/TRBV6-3
j_gene: TRBJ2-6
CDR3aa: ASSYRSGANVLT

v_gene: TRBV19
j_gene: TRBJ1-2
CDR3aa: ASSTGPSNYGYT

v_gene: TRBV7-6
j_gene: TRBJ2-7
CDR3aa: ASSLQSSGSYEQY

v_gene: TRBV9
j_gene: TRBJ1-2
CDR3aa: ASSTWTGLRGYT

v_gene: TRBV6-5
j_gene: TRBJ1-6
CDR3aa: ASGATYNSPLH

v_gene: TRBV19
j_gene: TRBJ1-2
CDR3aa: ASTAAGLRGYT

v_gene: TRBV10-3
j_gene: TRBJ1-1
CDR3aa: AILGQGLNTEAF

v_gene: TRBV5-1
j_gene: TRBJ1-1
CDR3aa: ASSLAQGSPEAF

v_gene: TRBV18
j_gene: TRBJ1-2
CDR3aa: ASSIRTGEFYGYT

v_gene: TRBV7-3
j_gene: TRBJ2-5
CDR3aa: ASSPGTSGGPIETQY

v_gene: TRBV19
j_gene: TRBJ2-5
CDR3aa: ASSIGLKWETQY

v_gene: TRBV5-1
j_gene: TRBJ1-4
CDR3aa: ASSLRGQGSTNEKLF

v_gene: TRBV7-2
j_gene: TRBJ2-3
CDR3aa: ASSLVSGGAGLDTQY

v_gene: TRBV30
j_gene: TRBJ1-1
CDR3aa: AWIGSGAF

v_gene: TRBV9
j_gene: TRBJ2-5
CDR3aa: ASSVSGGGETQY

v_gene: TRBV2
j_gene: TRBJ2-2
CDR3aa: ASTQGTSGGLNTGELF

v_gene: TRBV4-3
j_gene: TRBJ2-3
CDR3aa: ASSQGNGGAKADTQY

v_gene: TRBV2
j_gene: TRBJ1-1
CDR3aa: ASSMDSGEAF

v_gene: TRBV18
j_gene: TRBJ2-5
CDR3aa: ASSLDRGLKTQY

v_gene: TRBV10-2
j_gene: TRBJ1-5
CDR3aa: ASRQWMDQPQH

v_gene: TRBV7-2
j_gene: TRBJ2-7
CDR3aa: ASSNYRDQY

v_gene: TRBV7-9
j_gene: TRBJ2-2
CDR3aa: ASSLVQGVNTGELF

v_gene: TRBV19
j_gene: TRBJ2-4
CDR3aa: ASTWGTGYIQY

v_gene: TRBV5-1
j_gene: TRBJ1-2
CDR3aa: ASSSYQGAPSYGYT

v_gene: TRBV29-1
j_gene: TRBJ1-2
CDR3aa: SVSTGQGSPVYGYT

v_gene: TRBV30
j_gene: TRBJ1-2
CDR3aa: ACPDSLLGGYT